Listed below are T cell receptor beta chains from one sample, sequenced in a study of shared clonotypes between healthy human individuals. Assay: immunoSEQ multiplex PCR; the TCRdb copy retains only in-frame clones and omits some. The sample shows around 720,000 clones, around four fifths of them seen only once. The sample comprised memory CD4+ T cells sorted from blood. All receptors derive from a woman aged 25-40 years in good health. The CDR3 runs from the conserved cysteine through the conserved F or W. Each record gives: D gene, J gene, clone size, V gene, CDR3 DNA, CDR3 protein. D genes are given only for firm matches. Size is omitted from some rows. Given values are once, few, many or a class for expanded clones.

D gene: -; J gene: TRBJ2-1; clone size: few; V gene: TRBV11-2; CDR3 DNA: TGTGCCAGCAGCTTAGATCAGCTCGATGAGCAGTTCTTC; CDR3 protein: CASSLDQLDEQFF
D gene: TRBD1; J gene: TRBJ2-7; clone size: once; V gene: TRBV4-1; CDR3 DNA: TGCGCCAGCAGCCAAGATACACAGGGGGCCCGTCGTGAGCAGTACTTC; CDR3 protein: CASSQDTQGARREQYF
D gene: -; J gene: TRBJ1-2; clone size: -; V gene: TRBV6-6; CDR3 DNA: TGTGCCAGCAGGGATCGGAATGTTAACTATGGCTACACCTTC; CDR3 protein: CASRDRNVNYGYTF
D gene: TRBD2; J gene: TRBJ2-1; clone size: once; V gene: TRBV7-9; CDR3 DNA: TGTGCCAGCAGCCATACTAGCGGGAATTACAATGAGCAGTTCTTC; CDR3 protein: CASSHTSGNYNEQFF
D gene: -; J gene: TRBJ2-1; clone size: -; V gene: TRBV5-1; CDR3 DNA: TGCGCCAGCAGCTTGATGGCCGAGTCCTACAATGAGCAGTTCTTC; CDR3 protein: CASSLMAESYNEQFF
D gene: -; J gene: TRBJ1-1; clone size: -; V gene: TRBV11-2; CDR3 DNA: TGTGCCAGCAGCTCCAGTACGCAGAACACTGAAGCTTTCTTT; CDR3 protein: CASSSSTQNTEAFF
D gene: TRBD1; J gene: TRBJ2-1; clone size: few; V gene: TRBV25-1; CDR3 DNA: TGTGCCAGCAGTGAACCGGGACAGGGACTCAATGAGCAGTTCTTC; CDR3 protein: CASSEPGQGLNEQFF
D gene: -; J gene: TRBJ2-7; clone size: -; V gene: TRBV29-1; CDR3 DNA: TGCAGCGTTAAGGACAAAACCTACGAGCAGTACTTC; CDR3 protein: CSVKDKTYEQYF
D gene: -; J gene: TRBJ2-1; clone size: -; V gene: TRBV7-9; CDR3 DNA: TGTGCCAGCAGCTTAGTACCTAGCAATGAGCAGTTCTTC; CDR3 protein: CASSLVPSNEQFF
D gene: TRBD1; J gene: TRBJ2-7; clone size: once; V gene: TRBV9; CDR3 DNA: TGTGCCAGCAGCGAGGGACAGGGCCCCGAGCAGTACTTC; CDR3 protein: CASSEGQGPEQYF
D gene: TRBD2; J gene: TRBJ2-1; clone size: -; V gene: TRBV9; CDR3 DNA: TGTGCCAGCAACCCTAGCGGGAGATTGGGAAATGAGCAGTTCTTC; CDR3 protein: CASNPSGRLGNEQFF
D gene: -; J gene: TRBJ2-7; clone size: -; V gene: TRBV11-2; CDR3 DNA: TGTGCCAGCAGCTTAGATCGGGGTGGGCGGAGCTCCTACGAGCAGTACTTC; CDR3 protein: CASSLDRGGRSSYEQYF
D gene: -; J gene: TRBJ1-3; clone size: -; V gene: TRBV6-6; CDR3 DNA: TGTGCCAGCAGTCGGACCGATCACTCTGGAAACACCATATATTTT; CDR3 protein: CASSRTDHSGNTIYF
D gene: TRBD2; J gene: TRBJ2-3; clone size: -; V gene: TRBV25-1; CDR3 DNA: TGTGCCAGCAGTGAATATAGGCTAGCGGGAAGCACAGATACGCAGTATTTT; CDR3 protein: CASSEYRLAGSTDTQYF
D gene: TRBD1; J gene: TRBJ1-2; clone size: -; V gene: TRBV5-1; CDR3 DNA: TGCGCCAGCAGCCCTCTAACCGGGACAGAAGCCTATGGCTACACCTTC; CDR3 protein: CASSPLTGTEAYGYTF
D gene: TRBD1; J gene: TRBJ1-5; clone size: -; V gene: TRBV2; CDR3 DNA: TGTGCCAGCAGTGCGAGAAACAGGGGCTCCAGGCAGCCCCAGCATTTT; CDR3 protein: CASSARNRGSRQPQHF
D gene: -; J gene: TRBJ2-7; clone size: -; V gene: TRBV5-6; CDR3 DNA: TGTGCCAGCAGCTTGGGGCTAGCTCTAATTTCCGAGCAGTACTTC; CDR3 protein: CASSLGLALISEQYF
D gene: TRBD2; J gene: TRBJ2-7; clone size: -; V gene: TRBV5-1; CDR3 DNA: TGCGCCAGCAGCTCCGGGAGGGGGACGGTGTACGAGCAGTACTTC; CDR3 protein: CASSSGRGTVYEQYF
D gene: -; J gene: TRBJ2-5; clone size: -; V gene: TRBV27; CDR3 DNA: TGTGCCAGCAACAAAAACCCCCAGGGAACCCAAGAGACCCAGTACTTC; CDR3 protein: CASNKNPQGTQETQYF
D gene: -; J gene: TRBJ1-4; clone size: -; V gene: TRBV5-6; CDR3 DNA: TGTGCCAGCAGCTTGCAGGGCGGGAAACTGTTTTTT; CDR3 protein: CASSLQGGKLFF